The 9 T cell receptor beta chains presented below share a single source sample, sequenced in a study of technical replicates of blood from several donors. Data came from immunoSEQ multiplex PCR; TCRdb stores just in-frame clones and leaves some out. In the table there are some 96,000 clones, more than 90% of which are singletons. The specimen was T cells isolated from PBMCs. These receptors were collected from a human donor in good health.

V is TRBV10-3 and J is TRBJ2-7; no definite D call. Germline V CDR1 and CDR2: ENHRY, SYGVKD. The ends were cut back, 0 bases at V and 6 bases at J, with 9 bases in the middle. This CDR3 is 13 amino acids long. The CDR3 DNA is TGTGCCATCAGTGAGTCGACAAGTGGCGAGCAGTACTTC. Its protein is CAISESTSGEQYF.

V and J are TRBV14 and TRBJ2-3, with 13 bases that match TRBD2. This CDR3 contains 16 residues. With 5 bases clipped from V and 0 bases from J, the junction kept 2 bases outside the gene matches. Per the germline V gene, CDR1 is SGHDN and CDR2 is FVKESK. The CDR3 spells CASSELAGGSTDTQYF. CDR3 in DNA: TGTGCCAGCAGCGAACTAGCGGGAGGGAGCACAGATACGCAGTATTTT.

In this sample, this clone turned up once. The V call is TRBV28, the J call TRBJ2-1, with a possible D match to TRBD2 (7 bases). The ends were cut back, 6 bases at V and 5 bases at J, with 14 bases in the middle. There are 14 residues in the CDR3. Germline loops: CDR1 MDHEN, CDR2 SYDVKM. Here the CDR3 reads CASSPEGGNNEQFF. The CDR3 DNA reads TGTGCCAGCAGCCCAGAGGGGGGGAACAATGAGCAGTTCTTC.

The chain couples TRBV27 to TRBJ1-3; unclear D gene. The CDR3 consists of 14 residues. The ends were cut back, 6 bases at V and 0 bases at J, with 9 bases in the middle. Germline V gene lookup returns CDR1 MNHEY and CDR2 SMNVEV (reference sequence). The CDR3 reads CASRVTYSGNTIYF. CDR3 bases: TGTGCCAGCAGAGTAACTTACTCTGGAAACACCATATATTTT.

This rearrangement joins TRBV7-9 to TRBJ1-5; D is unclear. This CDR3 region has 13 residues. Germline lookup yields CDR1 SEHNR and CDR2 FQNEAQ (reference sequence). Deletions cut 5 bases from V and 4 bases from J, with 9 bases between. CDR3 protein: CASSDTENQPQHF. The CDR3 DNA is TGTGCCAGCAGCGACACGGAAAATCAGCCCCAGCATTTT.

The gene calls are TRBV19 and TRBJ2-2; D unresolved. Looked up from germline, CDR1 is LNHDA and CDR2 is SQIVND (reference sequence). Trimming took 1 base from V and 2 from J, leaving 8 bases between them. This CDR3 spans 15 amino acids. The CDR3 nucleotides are TGTGCCAGTAGTATAGGGGCTACAAACACCGGGGAGCTGTTTTTT. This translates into CASSIGATNTGELFF.

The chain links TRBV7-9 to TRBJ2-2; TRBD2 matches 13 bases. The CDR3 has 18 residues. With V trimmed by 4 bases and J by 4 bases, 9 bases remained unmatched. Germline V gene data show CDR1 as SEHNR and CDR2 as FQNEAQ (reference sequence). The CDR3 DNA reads TGTGCCAGCAGCTCCTCGACTAGCGGGGGGTGGGCCACCGGGGAGCTGTTTTTT. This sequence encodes CASSSSTSGGWATGELFF.

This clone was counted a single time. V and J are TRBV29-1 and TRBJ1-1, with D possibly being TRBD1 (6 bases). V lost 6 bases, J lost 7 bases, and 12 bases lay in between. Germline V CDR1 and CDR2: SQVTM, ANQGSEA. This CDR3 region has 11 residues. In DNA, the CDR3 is TGCAGCGTCCAAGGACAGTTTGAAGCTTTCTTT. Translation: CSVQGQFEAFF.

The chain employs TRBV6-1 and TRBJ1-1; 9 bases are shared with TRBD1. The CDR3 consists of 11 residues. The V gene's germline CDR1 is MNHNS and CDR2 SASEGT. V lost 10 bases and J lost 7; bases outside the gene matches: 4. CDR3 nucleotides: TGTGCCACCCGACAGGGGGTTGAAGCTTTCTTT. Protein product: CATRQGVEAFF.